A single sample is the source of the 18 T cell receptor beta chains below, sequenced in a study of T cell responses to AZD1222 COVID-19 vaccine. Here immunoSEQ multiplex PCR was the method, and the copy in TCRdb shows in-frame clones only, minus some. Of roughly 91,000 clones listed, 70% to 90% are singletons. Sample: peripheral blood, taken on day 0 of AZD1222 vaccination. The receptors here all came from an adult in good health.

V usage is TRBV10-3 and J usage is TRBJ1-5, with a tentative D call TRBD1 (5 bases). The CDR3 has 15 residues. Trimming left V 0 bases short and J 3 bases short, with 9 bases between. Germline CDR1 and CDR2: ENHRY and SYGVKD. The CDR3 sequence is CAISESEGNNQPQHF. CDR3 nucleotides: TGTGCCATCAGTGAGTCTGAGGGGAACAATCAGCCCCAGCATTTT.

The chain uses TRBV3-1 (or the pseudogene TRBV3-2) and TRBJ2-5; D unresolved. The V gene lost 4 bases and the J gene lost 5 bases, with 5 bases spanning the gap. The CDR3 length is 11 residues. Per the germline V gene, CDR1 is LGHDT and CDR2 is YNNKEL (reference sequence). Here the CDR3 DNA reads TGTGCCAGCAGCCTTAAGGAGACCCAGTACTTC. Translation gives CASSLKETQYF.

The CDR3 nucleotides read TGTGCCAGCATCAGGCGTAATGAAAAACTGTTTTTT. Translating gives CASIRRNEKLFF. The chain joins TRBV9 to TRBJ1-4; D is ambiguous. The CDR3 contains 12 residues. V was cut by 6 bases and J by 4 bases, with 7 bases left in between. Germline V gene data show CDR1 as SGDLS and CDR2 as YYNGEE.

V and J are TRBV15 and TRBJ1-1; unclear D gene. V shed 0 bases and J shed 1 base, with 6 bases lying between them. The CDR3 runs to 14 residues. Germline CDR1 LNHNV, CDR2 YYDKDF (reference sequence). The CDR3 DNA reads as TGTGCCACCAGCAGAGACCTTCCGAACACTGAAGCTTTCTTT. Encoded protein: CATSRDLPNTEAFF.

The chain links TRBV11-3 to TRBJ2-2; D unresolved. The CDR3 length is 17 residues. From germline, CDR1 is SGHNT and CDR2 YENEEA. V dropped 5 bases and J dropped 0 bases, with 16 bases sitting between them. CDR3 loop: CASSPLVGWANTGELFF. Here the CDR3 DNA reads TGTGCCAGCAGCCCCCTTGTAGGCTGGGCGAACACCGGGGAGCTGTTTTTT.

This chain connects TRBV30 to TRBJ1-5; D gene unclear. Germline CDR1 is GTSNPN and CDR2 is SVGIG (reference sequence). This CDR3 is built from 13 residues. V dropped 4 bases and J dropped 0 bases, with 7 bases sitting between them. The CDR3 nucleotides are TGTGCCTGGACGGGGAATAGCAATCAGCCCCAGCATTTT. Residues: CAWTGNSNQPQHF.

Worth noting for this clone: At one end the junction does not follow the germline gene, possibly because of a read error. The chain couples TRBV5-1 to TRBJ2-1; TRBD2 might be the D (6 bases). Per the germline V gene, CDR1 is SGHRS and CDR2 is YFSETQ. There are 15 residues in the CDR3. CDR3 protein: CASSLDGSTYNEQFF. As DNA, the CDR3 is TGTGCCAGCAGCTTGGACGGGAGTACCTACAATGAGCAGTTCTTC.

In DNA, the CDR3 is TGTGCCAGCAGCGTGACGGGGGGCTCTGGAAACACCATATATTTT. It translates to CASSVTGGSGNTIYF. The chain couples TRBV2 to TRBJ1-3, with D possibly being TRBD1 (5 bases). Per the germline V gene, CDR1 is SNHLY and CDR2 is FYNNEI. V gave up 6 bases and J gave up 0 bases, with 12 bases separating them. The CDR3 is 15 amino acids. Complete variable domain (other parts from reference TRBV2 and TRBJ1-3): EPEVTQTPSHQVTQMGQEVILRCVPISNHLYFYWYRQILGQKVEFLVSFYNNEISEKSEIFDDQFSVERPDGSNFTLKIRSTKLEDSAMYFCASSVTGGSGNTIYFGEGSWLTVV.

The rearrangement uses TRBV29-1 and TRBJ1-1; D gene ambiguous. V lost 6 bases, J lost 7 bases, and 9 bases lay in between. The CDR3 covers 10 residues. Germline V CDR1 and CDR2: SQVTM, ANQGSEA. The CDR3 DNA is TGCAGCGTACGACAAAGTGAAGCTTTCTTT. This encodes CSVRQSEAFF.

The V gene is TRBV3-1 (or the pseudogene TRBV3-2), the J gene TRBJ2-2; D is perhaps TRBD1 (6 bases). Per germline, CDR1 LGHDT and CDR2 YNNKEL (reference sequence). Between the trimmed V and J ends, which lost 0 bases and 4 bases, there was a span of 6 bases. The CDR3 covers 14 residues. CDR3 region: CASSQEGGTGELFF. In DNA, the CDR3 is TGTGCCAGCAGCCAAGAAGGGGGCACCGGGGAGCTGTTTTTT.

V is TRBV20-1 and J is TRBJ2-5, with 9 positions matching TRBD1. Germline V gene data show CDR1 as DFQATT and CDR2 as SNEGSKA (reference sequence). The CDR3 totals 14 residues. The J segment lost 3 bases and the V segment lost 3 bases, leaving 5 bases of the junction unmatched. The CDR3 protein is CSASVGTGKETQYF. The CDR3 nucleotides are TGCAGTGCTAGTGTCGGGACAGGGAAAGAGACCCAGTACTTC.

This chain links TRBV4-3 with TRBJ2-2; 8 nucleotides align to TRBD1. This CDR3 region has 16 residues. The germline CDR1 and CDR2 sequences are LGHNA and YSLEER. The J segment lost 8 bases and the V segment lost 3 bases, leaving 11 bases of the junction unmatched. CDR3 in amino acids: CASSQAFGRGQGELFF. DNA of the CDR3: TGCGCCAGCAGCCAGGCGTTTGGCAGGGGGCAAGGGGAGCTGTTTTTT.

The chain carries TRBV3-1 (or the pseudogene TRBV3-2) and TRBJ1-2, with D perhaps matching TRBD1 (6 bases). V shed 0 bases and J shed 6 bases, with 11 bases lying between them. Germline loops: CDR1 LGHDT, CDR2 YNNKEL (reference sequence). CDR3 size: 14 residues. CDR3 loop: CASSQDPGVHGYTF. The CDR3 DNA follows: TGTGCCAGCAGCCAAGATCCAGGGGTTCATGGCTACACCTTC.

This clone was seen once. The CDR3 is CSAHTGGVQYV. CDR3 nucleotide sequence: TGCAGTGCCCACACAGGGGGCGTGCAGTACGTC. This rearrangement joins TRBV20-1 to TRBJ2-7; the match to TRBD1 covers 9 bases. Germline lookup yields CDR1 DFQATT and CDR2 SNEGSKA (reference sequence). The CDR3 extends over 11 amino acids. V was clipped by 6 bases and J by 9 bases; unmatched bases: 6.

V gene TRBV9 combines with J gene TRBJ1-3; 8 nucleotides match TRBD1. After removal of 2 bases from V and 4 bases from J, the junction contained 5 bases not matched to a gene. The CDR3 spans 15 residues. Per the germline V gene, CDR1 is SGDLS and CDR2 is YYNGEE. In DNA, the CDR3 is TGTGCCAGCAGCGTGGACAGGGTGAAGGGAAACACCATATATTTT. Its translation: CASSVDRVKGNTIYF.

V is TRBV4-1 and J is TRBJ2-1, with TRBD2 identical over 14 bases. Germline CDR1 reads MGHRA; CDR2 reads YSYEKL. The CDR3 spans 19 residues. Trimming removed 1 base from V and 4 bases from J; junction bases left unmatched: 9. The CDR3 sequence: CASSQGPWTSGRLYNEQFF. The CDR3 bases are TGCGCCAGCAGCCAAGGACCTTGGACTAGCGGGAGGCTTTACAATGAGCAGTTCTTC.

The chain employs TRBV18 and TRBJ1-2; D gene ambiguous. The CDR3 consists of 16 residues. With 1 base removed from V and 4 bases from J, the gap between germline ends came to 16 bases. Looked up from germline, CDR1 is KGHSH and CDR2 is LQKENI. CDR3 loop: CASSPQSQLTGYGYTF. The CDR3, as DNA: TGTGCCAGCTCACCACAGTCACAGCTCACTGGCTATGGCTACACCTTC.

This chain uses TRBV27 with TRBJ1-1, with a weak D call TRBD1 (6 bases). V was pared by 6 bases and J by 2 bases, with 13 bases between. The germline CDR1 and CDR2 sequences are MNHEY and SMNVEV (reference sequence). CDR3 length equals 14 residues. This CDR3 is CASREGGRNTEAFF. The CDR3 DNA sequence: TGTGCCAGCAGGGAGGGGGGGCGAAACACTGAAGCTTTCTTT.